This entry describes one T cell receptor beta chain. The CDR3 consists of 14 residues. After removal of 5 bases from V and 4 bases from J, the junction contained 4 bases not matched to a gene. Germline assignment: CDR1 LGHNA and CDR2 YNFKEQ. Sequenced by immunoSEQ multiplex PCR; TCRdb stores in-frame clones only, minus some. The sample yields 250,000 to 350,000 clones, around 89% seen once. The record originates from a study of blood T cell repertoires in COVID-19. The V and J genes are TRBV4-2 and TRBJ1-5; 8 bases agree with TRBD1. The clonotype comes from a woman aged 60-70 years with acute or convalescent COVID-19. The specimen sequenced was peripheral blood. The CDR3 DNA reads TGTGCCAGCAGCAAACAGGGGGGTAATCAGCCCCAGCATTTT. Protein: CASSKQGGNQPQHF.